Following are 24 T cell receptor beta chains from one sample sequenced in a study of OX40 agonist ivuxolimab in advanced cancers. Sequencing used immunoSEQ multiplex PCR; TCRdb keeps in-frame clones, though not all of them. The sample consists of about 110,000 clones, around 93% of them appearing once. Sequenced here: CD4+ or CD8+ T cells sorted from blood, sampled in a trial of the OX40 agonist ivuxolimab. The source of these receptors is an adult with an advanced solid tumor such as melanoma, head and neck, liver or kidney cancer.

The chain recombines TRBV6-5 with TRBJ2-1; 8 bases fit TRBD1. Germline CDR1 reads MNHEY; CDR2 reads SVGAGI. The CDR3 runs to 15 residues. V was pared by 7 bases and J by 4 bases, with 9 bases of the junction left unmatched. CDR3 DNA sequence: TGTGCCAGCACCCTCGACAGGGGCCCATACAATGAGCAGTTCTTC. It codes for CASTLDRGPYNEQFF.

Regarding this clone: Other nucleotide sequences in the sample specify the same CDR3. The chain joins TRBV30 to TRBJ2-3, with no clear D. V was shortened by 2 bases and J by 1 base, with 7 bases between the two germline ends. The V gene's germline CDR1 is GTSNPN and CDR2 SVGIG (reference sequence). This CDR3 comprises 13 residues. CDR3 coding DNA: TGTGCCTGGAGTCCTGGGGGCACAGATACGCAGTATTTT. Translation gives CAWSPGGTDTQYF.

The chain carries TRBV6-1 and TRBJ2-3; D not resolved. Germline V CDR1 and CDR2: MNHNS, SASEGT. The V gene lost 7 bases and the J gene lost 1 base, with 9 bases spanning the gap. This CDR3 comprises 13 residues. The DNA of the CDR3 is TGTGCCAGCAATAGGGTGGGCACAGATACGCAGTATTTT. Amino acids: CASNRVGTDTQYF.

This sequence joins TRBV7-3 and TRBJ2-5; D unresolved. The ends were cut back, 1 base at V and 4 bases at J, with 7 bases in the middle. This CDR3 region has 13 residues. CDR1 is SGHTA and CDR2 is FQGTGA in the germline V gene. This CDR3 is CASSLNPPETQYF. In DNA, the CDR3 is TGTGCCAGCAGCTTAAACCCCCCAGAGACCCAGTACTTC.

The chain employs TRBV6-4 and TRBJ2-1; 10 bases map to TRBD2. This CDR3 is 20 amino acids long. The germline gives CDR1 MRHNA, CDR2 SNTAGT. J was trimmed by 0 bases and V by 0 bases; bases with no gene match: 11. CDR3 in amino acids: CASSDSSPGLAVISYNEQFF. The CDR3 DNA sequence: TGTGCCAGCAGTGACTCATCCCCCGGACTAGCGGTTATCTCCTACAATGAGCAGTTCTTC.

This rearrangement joins TRBV11-3 to TRBJ2-1; TRBD2 is a possible D gene (5 bases). There are 13 residues in the CDR3. The V and J ends lost 8 bases and 4 bases respectively, with 12 bases between them. CDR1 is SGHNT and CDR2 is YENEEA in the germline V gene. CDR3 sequence (DNA): TGTGCCAGCCGTAGTACTAGGTACAATGAGCAGTTCTTC. This encodes CASRSTRYNEQFF. Filled out from reference TRBV11-3 and TRBJ2-1, the complete variable domain reads EAGVVQSPRYKIIEKKQPVAFWCNPISGHNTLYWYLQNLGQGPELLIRYENEEAVDDSQLPKDRFSAERLKGVDSTLKIQPAELGDSAVYLCASRSTRYNEQFFGPGTRLTVL.

The rearrangement links TRBV6-5 to TRBJ2-3; D perhaps matches TRBD1 (6 bases). The ends were cut back, 5 bases at V and 0 bases at J, with 9 bases in the middle. Germline loops: CDR1 MNHEY, CDR2 SVGAGI. This CDR3 has 14 residues. The CDR3 region is CASSQQGSTDTQYF. CDR3 sequence (DNA): TGTGCCAGCAGTCAACAGGGTAGCACAGATACGCAGTATTTT.

The J gene is TRBJ1-4, the V gene TRBV6-7, with 7 bases fitting TRBD1. TRBV6-7 is designated an ORF whose function remains uncertain. After removal of 7 bases from V and 7 bases from J, the junction contained 9 bases not matched to a gene. The CDR3 is made up of 14 amino acids. The CDR3 region is CASNDRDECEKLFF. The CDR3 DNA sequence: TGTGCCAGCAATGACAGGGACGAATGTGAAAAACTGTTTTTT.

DNA for the CDR3: TGTGCCAGCTCACCACTTGACGGGATTGCTAGGGGCTACACCTTC. It specifies CASSPLDGIARGYTF. V usage is TRBV18 and J usage is TRBJ1-2; D is unresolved. This CDR3 region has 15 residues. V was clipped by 1 base and J by 8 bases, with 17 bases between them. The germline CDR1 and CDR2 sequences are KGHSH and LQKENI.

The chain uses TRBV5-8 and TRBJ2-7, with TRBD2 as a possible D gene (6 bases). V was shortened by 4 bases and J by 4 bases, with 12 bases between the two germline ends. This CDR3 is 13 amino acids long. Germline-derived CDR1 and CDR2 are SGHTS and YDEGEE. The CDR3 reads CASSTGSLYEQYF. CDR3 sequence (DNA): TGTGCCAGCAGCACCGGGAGTTTATACGAGCAGTACTTC.

V gene TRBV5-8 combines with J gene TRBJ2-5; 14 bases agree with TRBD2. The V and J ends lost 4 bases and 2 bases, in that order; junction bases with no gene match: 4. Germline V gene sequence: CDR1 SGHTS, CDR2 YDEGEE. The CDR3 extends over 16 amino acids. CDR3 nucleotides: TGTGCCAGCAGCGCCGGGACTAGCGGGGGACAAGAGACCCAGTACTTC. This sequence encodes CASSAGTSGGQETQYF. The variable domain in full, with the rest retrieved from reference TRBV5-8 and TRBJ2-5, is EAGVTQSPTHLIKTRGQQATLRCSPISGHTSVYWYQQALGLGLQFLLWYDEGEERNRGNFPPRFSGRQFPNYSSELNVNALELEDSALYLCASSAGTSGGQETQYFGPGTRLLVL.

This clone was counted a few times. The genes are TRBV7-9 and TRBJ2-7; D unclear. This CDR3 comprises 14 residues. V lost 5 bases to trimming and J lost 2 bases, with 13 bases between them. Germline lookup yields CDR1 SEHNR and CDR2 FQNEAQ (reference sequence). The CDR3 is CASSPHQATYEQYF. The CDR3 DNA reads as TGTGCCAGCAGCCCTCATCAGGCCACCTACGAGCAGTACTTC.

The chain carries TRBV6-1 and TRBJ1-2, with D hard to call. V was trimmed by 10 bases and J by 4 bases, leaving 16 bases between them. Germline V gene lookup returns CDR1 MNHNS and CDR2 SASEGT. The CDR3 has 13 amino acids. The CDR3 DNA reads TGTGCCACCAGAATCCGGGGAAGCTATGGCTACACCTTC. This translates into CATRIRGSYGYTF.

This clone was seen a single time. The rearrangement uses TRBV6-1 and TRBJ2-5, with D perhaps TRBD1 or TRBD2 (5 bases each). V lost 1 base to trimming and J lost 5 bases, with 11 bases between them. The CDR3 totals 14 residues. Germline values: CDR1 MNHNS, CDR2 SASEGT. This CDR3 reads CASSEVGVLETQYF. CDR3 in DNA: TGTGCCAGCAGTGAAGTGGGGGTGTTGGAGACCCAGTACTTC.

V usage is TRBV19 and J usage is TRBJ1-4, with D unclear. This CDR3 region has 13 residues. The germline V and J ends were trimmed by 5 bases and 5 bases, with 9 bases remaining between them. The V gene's germline CDR1 is LNHDA and CDR2 SQIVND (reference sequence). The CDR3 loop is CASSGQKNEKLFF. CDR3 nucleotide sequence: TGTGCCAGTAGTGGCCAGAAAAATGAAAAACTGTTTTTT.

The V gene is TRBV5-1, the J gene TRBJ1-2; D possibly corresponds to TRBD1 (6 bases). Looked up from germline, CDR1 is SGHRS and CDR2 is YFSETQ. Trimming pared 0 bases from V and 4 bases from J, leaving 10 bases between. The CDR3 covers 14 residues. The CDR3 DNA sequence: TGCGCCAGCAGCTTGGGTACAGGGCCCTATGGCTACACCTTC. It is translated as CASSLGTGPYGYTF.

The rearrangement links TRBV18 to TRBJ1-5; D is ambiguous. Germline V lookup: CDR1 KGHSH, CDR2 LQKENI. Trimming took off 2 bases at V and 2 bases at J, with 10 bases between the two ends. CDR3 size: 15 residues. The CDR3, as DNA: TGTGCCAGCTCACCAGAGCCCAGAGGCAATCAGCCCCAGCATTTT. Amino acid sequence: CASSPEPRGNQPQHF.

This clone was counted only a few times. A junction boundary mismatches the germline segment, possibly from a read error. This chain uses TRBV7-7 with TRBJ2-7; D is ambiguous. Germline V gives CDR1 SSHAT, CDR2 FNYEAQ (reference sequence). The CDR3 spans 12 residues. The CDR3 region is CASSRLTYEQYF. Written as DNA, the CDR3 is TGTGCTAGCAGTAGATTGACCTACGAGCAGTACTTC.

V usage is TRBV5-6 and J usage is TRBJ2-3; TRBD2 matches at 15 bases. Germline CDR1 SGHDT, CDR2 YYEEEE. V shed 3 bases, J shed 0 bases, and the junction held 5 bases outside the gene matches. This CDR3 spans 18 amino acids. This chain's CDR3 is CASSSGLAGGLSTDTQYF. Written as DNA, the CDR3 is TGTGCCAGCAGCTCCGGACTAGCGGGGGGGCTTAGCACAGATACGCAGTATTTT.

The V call is TRBV25-1, the J call TRBJ2-7, with 8 bases matching TRBD2. Germline CDR1 reads MGHDK; CDR2 reads SYGVNS. V trimming: 4 bases; J trimming: 3 bases; junction bases outside the gene matches: 5. The CDR3 length is 14 residues. The CDR3 loop reads CASSVAGYNYEQYF. The CDR3 DNA reads TGTGCCAGCAGTGTAGCGGGATACAACTACGAGCAGTACTTC.

V is TRBV4-2 and J is TRBJ2-3; the match to TRBD2 covers 7 bases. V dropped 0 bases and J dropped 6; count of bases not matched to a gene: 6. Germline CDR1 reads LGHNA; CDR2 reads YNFKEQ. CDR3 size: 15 residues. The CDR3 DNA follows: TGTGCCAGCAGCCAAGAGGCGGGGGATGGGGATACGCAGTATTTT. It encodes CASSQEAGDGDTQYF.

The V and J genes are TRBV19 and TRBJ2-1; 10 nucleotides align to TRBD1. Germline lookup yields CDR1 LNHDA and CDR2 SQIVND (reference sequence). The V gene end was trimmed by 9 bases and the J gene end by 6 bases; junction bases not matched to a gene: 5. CDR3 length: 13 amino acids. CDR3 residues: CASSGQGSNEQFF. The DNA of the CDR3 is TGTGCCAGCTCGGGACAGGGGTCCAATGAGCAGTTCTTC.

The chain uses TRBV11-3 and TRBJ1-2; D unresolved. CDR1 and CDR2 (germline): SGHNT, YENEEA. V was clipped by 5 bases and J by 2 bases, with 6 bases between them. The CDR3 is 12 residues long. CDR3 sequence: CASSLQNYGYTF. CDR3 nucleotides: TGTGCCAGCAGCCTTCAAAACTATGGCTACACCTTC. The full variable domain, completed using reference TRBV11-3 and TRBJ1-2, is EAGVVQSPRYKIIEKKQPVAFWCNPISGHNTLYWYLQNLGQGPELLIRYENEEAVDDSQLPKDRFSAERLKGVDSTLKIQPAELGDSAVYLCASSLQNYGYTFGSGTRLTVV.

The count of this clone is one. This chain connects TRBV10-3 to TRBJ2-3; D remains ambiguous. Germline V CDR1 and CDR2: ENHRY, SYGVKD. V was shortened by 3 bases and J by 4 bases, with 2 bases between the two germline ends. This CDR3 has 11 residues. The CDR3 DNA is TGTGCCATCAGTGACCCAGATACGCAGTATTTT. Residues: CAISDPDTQYF.